A single sample gave rise to the 12 T cell receptor beta chains below, sequenced in a study of identical twins. From the 5' RACE reads, TCRdb called clonotypes with MiXCR, one entry per CDR3 protein. In the table there are about 720,000 distinct CDR3 sequences, 8% to 9% of which are singletons. The same specimen was also included in a second study, on yellow fever vaccine responses in identical twins.

The sample consisted of PBMCs. The origin of the receptors is a woman younger than 30 in good health.

This chain joins TRBV7-2 and TRBJ2-7, with 8 bases aligning to TRBD2. Per the germline V gene, CDR1 is SGHTA and CDR2 is FQGNSA. This CDR3 contains 15 residues. J lost 6 bases, V lost 2 bases, and 9 bases had no gene match. DNA of the CDR3: TGTGCCAGCAGCTTATTTGGCGGGGGGCCCTCCGAGCAGTACTTC. Its translation: CASSLFGGGPSEQYF.

This clonotype showed up just a few times. The chain uses TRBV12-3 or TRBV12-4 and TRBJ1-5, with 10 bases lining up with TRBD1. The V gene end was trimmed by 4 bases and the J gene end by 15 bases; junction bases not matched to a gene: 6. The CDR3 totals 12 residues. CDR3 nucleotide sequence: TGTGCCAGCAGTTGGGGGGACAGGGGCCTGCATTTT. Translating it yields CASSWGDRGLHF.

Concerning this clonotype itself: A much larger clone lies a single base off, so this may be a read error. Given the absence of the conserved phenylalanine or tryptophan at the CDR3 end, a read error is likely. V and J are TRBV11-2 and TRBJ2-3; D is perhaps TRBD2 (5 bases). The CDR3 extends over 18 amino acids. The germline V gene has CDR1 SGHAT and CDR2 FQNNGV. V dropped 1 base and J dropped 2 bases, with 19 bases sitting between them. The CDR3 is CASSLGSSQRSVTDTQYL. CDR3 coding DNA: TGTGCCAGCAGCTTAGGATCCTCTCAGCGGAGCGTCACAGATACGCAGTATCTT.

This clonotype was picked up a small number of times. The chain couples TRBV5-6 to TRBJ2-7; 7 bases fit TRBD2. CDR3 length: 9 residues. In germline, CDR1 is SGHDT, CDR2 YYEEEE. The DNA of the CDR3 is TGTTCGGGGGGCTACGAGCAGTACTTC. It specifies CSGGYEQYF.

The sample holds many counts of this clonotype. The J gene is TRBJ2-3, the V gene TRBV5-1; D is undetermined. V was trimmed by 1 base and J by 3 bases, leaving 21 bases between them. The CDR3 spans 18 residues. Germline values: CDR1 SGHRS, CDR2 YFSETQ. Here the CDR3 reads CASSLNPGRLIGTDTQYF. The CDR3 nucleotides read TGCGCCAGCAGCTTGAACCCAGGACGGCTCATTGGGACAGATACGCAGTATTTT. The complete variable domain, with remaining parts taken from reference TRBV5-1 and TRBJ2-3, reads KAGVTQTPRYLIKTRGQQVTLSCSPISGHRSVSWYQQTPGQGLQFLFEYFSETQRNKGNFPGRFSGRQFSNSRSEMNVSTLELGDSALYLCASSLNPGRLIGTDTQYFGPGTRLTVL.

This clonotype was counted ten times or more. This chain connects TRBV4-2 to TRBJ2-7, with 8 bases fitting TRBD2. The trim removed 0 bases at V and 3 bases at J, leaving 7 bases unmatched. Looked up from germline, CDR1 is LGHNA and CDR2 is YNFKEQ. The CDR3 totals 16 residues. The CDR3 protein is CASSQDGGLAGYEQYF. The CDR3 bases are TGTGCCAGCAGCCAAGACGGAGGGCTAGCGGGCTACGAGCAGTACTTC.

This clonotype was found many times. The rearrangement uses TRBV6-2 or TRBV6-3 and TRBJ2-7, with D perhaps TRBD1 (6 bases). CDR3 length equals 14 residues. With 6 bases removed from V and 0 bases from J, the gap between germline ends came to 12 bases. The germline CDR1 and CDR2 sequences are MNHEY and SVGEGT. The CDR3 here is CASRFETGSYEQYF. CDR3 DNA: TGTGCCAGCAGGTTTGAGACAGGCTCCTACGAGCAGTACTTC.

This clonotype was detected a few times. The chain is built from TRBV4-1 and TRBJ2-1, with a possible D match to TRBD1 (5 bases). Trimming pared 4 bases from V and 4 bases from J, leaving 14 bases between. There are 15 residues in the CDR3. In germline, CDR1 is MGHRA, CDR2 YSYEKL. The CDR3 DNA is TGCGCCAGCAGCCGAACGGAAGGGGTTTACAATGAGCAGTTCTTC. Translated, it gives CASSRTEGVYNEQFF.

This clonotype was picked up a small number of times. The chain combines TRBV20-1 with TRBJ2-1, with D tentatively TRBD2 (5 bases). Trimming took 6 bases from V and 0 from J, leaving 18 bases between them. Per the germline V gene, CDR1 is DFQATT and CDR2 is SNEGSKA (reference sequence). The CDR3 spans 16 residues. In nucleotides, the CDR3 is TGCAGTGCGCCCACGCAGCGGCCTAGCTCCTACAATGAGCAGTTCTTC. This translates into CSAPTQRPSSYNEQFF.

J is TRBJ2-3 and V is TRBV6-2 or TRBV6-3; no clear D gene. The germline CDR1 and CDR2 sequences are MNHEY and SVGEGT. V was trimmed by 4 bases and J by 14 bases, leaving 16 bases between them. The CDR3 sequence is 12 residues long. This chain's CDR3 is CASSSGPVVPYF. The CDR3 nucleotides read TGTGCCAGCAGTTCGGGCCCAGTTGTTCCGTATTTT.

The sample holds a few counts of this clonotype. The J gene is TRBJ2-1, the V gene TRBV11-2; 9 bases are shared with TRBD2. With V trimmed by 1 base and J by 10 bases, 5 bases remained unmatched. CDR3 size: 14 residues. Germline values: CDR1 SGHAT, CDR2 FQNNGV. In nucleotides, the CDR3 is TGTGCCAGCAGCTTAGTGACTAGCGGAGAAGAGCAGTTCTTC. This codes for CASSLVTSGEEQFF. Supplemented by reference TRBV11-2 and TRBJ2-1, the full variable domain reads EAGVAQSPRYKIIEKRQSVAFWCNPISGHATLYWYQQILGQGPKLLIQFQNNGVVDDSQLPKDRFSAERLKGVDSTLKIQPAKLEDSAVYLCASSLVTSGEEQFFGPGTRLTVL.

This clonotype was detected ten times or more. V is TRBV6-1 and J is TRBJ2-1, with a tentative D call TRBD2 (6 bases). The germline gives CDR1 MNHNS, CDR2 SASEGT. The V end lost 5 bases, the J end lost 6 bases, and 11 bases lay between the germline ends. This CDR3 spans 13 amino acids. The CDR3 DNA reads TGTGCCAGCAGTACGACTAGATCCAATGAGCAGTTCTTC. It specifies CASSTTRSNEQFF.